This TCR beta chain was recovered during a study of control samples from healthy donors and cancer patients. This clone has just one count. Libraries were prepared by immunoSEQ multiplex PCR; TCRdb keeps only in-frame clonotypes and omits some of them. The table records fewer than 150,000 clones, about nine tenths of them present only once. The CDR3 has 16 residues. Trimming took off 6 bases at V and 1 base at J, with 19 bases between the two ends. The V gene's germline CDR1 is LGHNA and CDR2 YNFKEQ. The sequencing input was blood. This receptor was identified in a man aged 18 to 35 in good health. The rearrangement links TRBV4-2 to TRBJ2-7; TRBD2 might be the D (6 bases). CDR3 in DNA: TGTGCCAGCAGTCCTGGAGGGCTTAGCGGTTCCTACGAGCAGTACTTC. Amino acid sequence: CASSPGGLSGSYEQYF.